The rows below give T cell receptor beta chains drawn from one sample of a study of blood T cells in healthy people across ages. TCRdb reprocessed the 5' RACE reads with MiXCR, giving one entry per CDR3 protein. The sample records about 1.1 million distinct CDR3 sequences, 35% to 45% being singletons. Sequencing used blood. The receptor set was obtained from a man younger than 30 in good health. Each CDR3 is given with its conserved first and last residue. A D gene is named only where the DNA matches it firmly. Clone size appears in some rows only: once, few, many, or a class for an expanded clone.

-	TRBV12-3/TRBV12-4	few	TRBJ2-1	CASSGQAGSSYNEQFF
-	TRBV2	-	TRBJ2-5	CASSEVGGTQETQYF
TRBD1	TRBV9	-	TRBJ1-2	CASSPGRGQLYGYTF
TRBD2	TRBV7-8	many	TRBJ2-3	CASSLGGGPTDTQYF
-	TRBV20-1	-	TRBJ1-1	CSASLPGFGHTEAFF
TRBD1	TRBV5-1	few	TRBJ1-4	CASRVKSAGQPNEKLFF
-	TRBV6-1	-	TRBJ2-3	CASSVVGATDTQYF
-	TRBV5-1	few	TRBJ1-1	CASSFEPGITEAFF
TRBD1	TRBV7-9	few	TRBJ2-5	CASRTTGDKYNEQYF
TRBD1	TRBV4-3	few	TRBJ1-4	CASSPGTGDEKLFF
-	TRBV20-1	few	TRBJ1-5	CSARARRDNQPQHF
-	TRBV12-3/TRBV12-4	few	TRBJ2-5	CASSFTGAIQETQYF
-	TRBV12-3/TRBV12-4	-	TRBJ1-5	CASRGDVSNQPQHF
TRBD1	TRBV7-3	-	TRBJ1-5	CASSPAPDRGDQPQHF
TRBD1	TRBV20-1	-	TRBJ1-6	CSAKGGGISYNSPLHF
TRBD1	TRBV20-1	-	TRBJ2-7	CSARDGGQENYEQYF
-	TRBV6-2/TRBV6-3	-	TRBJ1-2	CASSDPLRITGYTF
-	TRBV30	-	TRBJ2-6	CAWGLLRVSGANVLTF
TRBD1	TRBV28	-	TRBJ2-3	CASSHRDRYTDTQYF
TRBD2	TRBV10-3	-	TRBJ2-2	CAISELAGTGELFF
-	TRBV27	-	TRBJ1-2	CASSLTRGKGYGYTF
TRBD2	TRBV6-1	few	TRBJ2-1	CASSEGTSGRYNEQFF
-	TRBV28	-	TRBJ2-1	CASSFTGYSYNEQFF
-	TRBV6-2/TRBV6-3	-	TRBJ1-1	CASGKNLNTEAFF
-	TRBV10-3	-	TRBJ1-5	CAISDSAPRSNQPQHF
-	TRBV6-1	few	-	CASSPSFVWATYEQYF
TRBD1	TRBV7-6	few	TRBJ2-3	CASSLRTGESTDTQYF
TRBD1	TRBV10-3	-	TRBJ2-7	CAIRGQLSYEQYF
-	TRBV29-1	-	TRBJ2-7	CSVVTGGDEQYF
TRBD2	TRBV11-2	few	TRBJ2-1	CASSITSGSYNEQFF
-	TRBV20-1	few	TRBJ1-2	CSARLGDYGYTF
-	TRBV5-1	many	TRBJ1-2	CASSLTRGYGYTF
-	TRBV27	-	TRBJ2-3	CATHSTDTQYF
TRBD1	TRBV6-5	-	TRBJ1-2	CASSQGAETNYGYTF
-	TRBV5-1	-	TRBJ1-1	CACSFTGSLNTEAFF
TRBD2	TRBV20-1	-	TRBJ2-3	CSAERGVGTDTQYF
-	TRBV5-1	-	TRBJ2-2	CASSLGFSTGELFF